The 4 T cell receptor beta chains below come from one sample, sequenced in a study of OX40 agonist ivuxolimab in advanced cancers. Sequencing was performed with immunoSEQ multiplex PCR; in TCRdb, only in-frame clones are kept and a portion is missing. The sample gives 65,000 to 85,000 clones, roughly 89% of which show up once; over 0.6% is in the top ten. Source: CD4+ or CD8+ T cells sorted from blood, taken in a trial of the OX40 agonist ivuxolimab. The source is an adult with an advanced solid tumor such as melanoma, head and neck, liver or kidney cancer.

This chain joins TRBV28 and TRBJ1-6; 8 positions match TRBD1. The CDR3 has 13 residues. Trimming at V came to 9 bases and at J to 8 bases, leaving 6 bases not matched to a gene. From germline, CDR1 is MDHEN and CDR2 SYDVKM. The CDR3 nucleotides are TGTGCCAGTGGGGCACAGGGGGATTCACCCCTCCACTTT. This translates into CASGAQGDSPLHF. Full variable domain (remainder filled in from reference TRBV28 and TRBJ1-6): DVKVTQSSRYLVKRTGEKVFLECVQDMDHENMFWYRQDPGLGLRLIYFSYDVKMKEKGDIPEGYSVSREKKERFSLILESASTNQTSMYLCASGAQGDSPLHFGNGTRLTVT.

The DNA of the CDR3 is TGTGCCTGGAACAGGGGACAGTCAGAGACCCAGTACTTC. It translates to CAWNRGQSETQYF. The chain links TRBV30 to TRBJ2-5, with TRBD1 matching over 7 bases. The J segment lost 4 bases and the V segment lost 4 bases, leaving 6 bases of the junction unmatched. The germline CDR1 and CDR2 sequences are GTSNPN and SVGIG (reference sequence). The CDR3 spans 13 residues.

The CDR3 bases are TGTGCCAGCAGCGTAGGGTCTTCGGCCGGTGATGAGCAGTTCTTC. This gives the protein CASSVGSSAGDEQFF. The genes are TRBV9 and TRBJ2-1; D is unclear. This CDR3 spans 15 amino acids. V was clipped by 0 bases and J by 8 bases, with 15 bases between them. Germline CDR1 and CDR2: SGDLS and YYNGEE.

The chain carries TRBV11-2 and TRBJ2-1; 14 bases match TRBD2. The junction had 5 bases not matched to a gene; V was cut back by 6 bases and J by 7 bases. Germline assignment: CDR1 SGHAT and CDR2 FQNNGV. The CDR3 spans 15 residues. CDR3 nucleotide sequence: TGTGCCAGCAGAGCCGGGACTAGCGGGAGTAATGAGCAGTTCTTC. Its protein is CASRAGTSGSNEQFF.